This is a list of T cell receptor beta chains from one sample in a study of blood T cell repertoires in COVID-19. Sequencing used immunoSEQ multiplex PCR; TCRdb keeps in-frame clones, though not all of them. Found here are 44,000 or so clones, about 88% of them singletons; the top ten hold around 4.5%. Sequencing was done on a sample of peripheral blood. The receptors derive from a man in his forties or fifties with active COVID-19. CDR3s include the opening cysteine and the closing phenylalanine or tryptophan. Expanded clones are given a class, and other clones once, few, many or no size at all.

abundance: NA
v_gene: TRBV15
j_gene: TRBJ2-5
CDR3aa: CATSRDGRGRETQYF

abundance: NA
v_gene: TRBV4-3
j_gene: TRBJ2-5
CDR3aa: CASSQDSTVQETQYF

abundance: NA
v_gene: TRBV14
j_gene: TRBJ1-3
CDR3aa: CASSRPGEGRGNTIYF

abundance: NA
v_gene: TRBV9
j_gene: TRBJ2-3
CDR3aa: CASSVPGTRATQYF

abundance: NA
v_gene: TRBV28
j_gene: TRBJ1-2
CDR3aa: CASSRRQGWYGYTF

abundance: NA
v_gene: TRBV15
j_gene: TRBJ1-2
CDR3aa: CATSRDGNRGNYGYTF

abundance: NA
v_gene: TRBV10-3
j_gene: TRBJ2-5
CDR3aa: CAISESYSGETQYF

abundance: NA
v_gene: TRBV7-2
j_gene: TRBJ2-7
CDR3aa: CASTSGGGGHYEQYF

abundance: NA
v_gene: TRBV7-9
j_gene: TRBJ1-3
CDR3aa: CASSRTGDIGNTIYF

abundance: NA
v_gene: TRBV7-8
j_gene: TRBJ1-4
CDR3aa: CASSDQTGIEEKLFF

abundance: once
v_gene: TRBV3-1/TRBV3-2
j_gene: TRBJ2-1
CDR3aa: CASSQGPNSGGRDEQFF

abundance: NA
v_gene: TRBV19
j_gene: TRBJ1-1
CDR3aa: CASSSWTGGNTEAFF

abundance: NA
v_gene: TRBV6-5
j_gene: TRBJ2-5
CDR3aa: CASSSLRGAETQYF

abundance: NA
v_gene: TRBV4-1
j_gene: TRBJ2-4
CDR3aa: CASSQEIAGFKSNIQYF

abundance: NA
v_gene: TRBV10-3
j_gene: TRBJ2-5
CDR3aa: CAISAVGTSGGETQYF

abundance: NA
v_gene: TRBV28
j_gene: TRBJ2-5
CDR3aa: CASSSSGQGEEETQYF

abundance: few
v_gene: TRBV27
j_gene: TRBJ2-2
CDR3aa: CASSSSNVNTGELFF

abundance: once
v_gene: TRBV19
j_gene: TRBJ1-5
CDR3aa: CASNFGQGGQPQHF

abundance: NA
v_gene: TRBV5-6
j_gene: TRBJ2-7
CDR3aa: CASSRSGTIPYEQYF

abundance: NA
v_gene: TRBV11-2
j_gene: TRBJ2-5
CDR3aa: CASSPSAGETQYF

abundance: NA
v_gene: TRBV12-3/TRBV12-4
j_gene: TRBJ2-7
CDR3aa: CASSFPGNEQYF

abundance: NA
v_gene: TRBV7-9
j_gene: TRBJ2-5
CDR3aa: CASSLSRGETQYF

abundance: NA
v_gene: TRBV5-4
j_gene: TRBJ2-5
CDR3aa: CASSLGRAGGQETQYF

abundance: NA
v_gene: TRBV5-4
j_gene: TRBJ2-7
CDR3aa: CASSLDSGSSYEQYF

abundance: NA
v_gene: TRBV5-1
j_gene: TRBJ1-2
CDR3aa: CASSLGRAEGYTF

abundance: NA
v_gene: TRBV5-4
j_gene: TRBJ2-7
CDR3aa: CASSLLTGYEQYF

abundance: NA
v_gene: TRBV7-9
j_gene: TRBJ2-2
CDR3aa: CASIQGTNTGELFF

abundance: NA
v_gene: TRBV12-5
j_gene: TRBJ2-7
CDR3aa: CASGLAGTDFYEQYF

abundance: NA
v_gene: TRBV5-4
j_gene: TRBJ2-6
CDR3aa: CASSLGGTGANVLTF

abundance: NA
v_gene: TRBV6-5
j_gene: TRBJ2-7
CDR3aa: CASSYSWRISSYEQYF

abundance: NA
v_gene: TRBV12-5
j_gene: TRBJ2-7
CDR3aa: CASGLGLSAYEQYF

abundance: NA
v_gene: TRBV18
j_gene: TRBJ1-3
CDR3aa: CASSVPSSGNTIYF

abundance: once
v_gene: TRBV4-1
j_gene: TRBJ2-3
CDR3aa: CASSGSTDTQYF

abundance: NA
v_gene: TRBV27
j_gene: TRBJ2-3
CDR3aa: CASSLASGGPSTDTQYF

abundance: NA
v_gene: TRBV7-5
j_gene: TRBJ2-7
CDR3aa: CVRSPGQDGQYF

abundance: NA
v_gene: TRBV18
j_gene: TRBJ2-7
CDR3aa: CASSPRLAAIYEQYF

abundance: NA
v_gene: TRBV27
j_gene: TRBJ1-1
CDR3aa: CASSFLWGQGTEAFF

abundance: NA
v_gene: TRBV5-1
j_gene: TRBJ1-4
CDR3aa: CASSLGLGGTNEKLFF

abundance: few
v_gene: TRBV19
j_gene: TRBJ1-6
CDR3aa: CARTQEGNSPLHF

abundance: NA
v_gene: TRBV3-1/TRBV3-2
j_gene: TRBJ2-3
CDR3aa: CASSQESGGPSTDTQYF

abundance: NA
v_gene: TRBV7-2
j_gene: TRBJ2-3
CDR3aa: CASSLDSASGGATDTQYF

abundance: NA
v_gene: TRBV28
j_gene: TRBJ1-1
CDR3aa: CASIPLRSTEAFF

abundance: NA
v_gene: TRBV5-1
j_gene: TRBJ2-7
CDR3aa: CASSPEGDSSYEQYF

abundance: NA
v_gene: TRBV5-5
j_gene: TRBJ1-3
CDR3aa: CASSLLFVPQGSSGNTIYF

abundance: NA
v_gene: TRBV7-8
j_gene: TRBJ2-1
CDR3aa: CASSLGLAGDYNEQFF

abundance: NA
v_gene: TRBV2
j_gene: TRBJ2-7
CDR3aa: CASRGQGAYEQYF

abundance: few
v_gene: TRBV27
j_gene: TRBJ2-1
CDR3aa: CASSWTSEGNEQFF

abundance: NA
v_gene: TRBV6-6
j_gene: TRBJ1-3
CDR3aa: CASSYGPGGVRNTIYF

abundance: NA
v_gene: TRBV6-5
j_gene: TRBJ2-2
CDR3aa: CASRGQSNTGELFF

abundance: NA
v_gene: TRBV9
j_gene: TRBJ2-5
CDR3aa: CASSANLGGPGTQYF

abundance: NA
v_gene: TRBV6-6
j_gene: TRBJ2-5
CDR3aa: CASSPQQETQYF

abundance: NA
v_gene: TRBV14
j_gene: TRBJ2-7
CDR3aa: CASSLRPSAGGYEQYF

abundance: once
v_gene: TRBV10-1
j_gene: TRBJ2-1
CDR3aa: CASSESRTGEDEQFF

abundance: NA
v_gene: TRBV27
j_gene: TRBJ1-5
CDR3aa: CASSLISGQPQHF

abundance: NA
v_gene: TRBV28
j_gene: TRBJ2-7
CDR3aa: CASSPGQGRYEQYF

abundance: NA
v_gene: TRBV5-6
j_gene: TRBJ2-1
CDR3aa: CASSLGWAPLGRFF